Presented here are 19 T cell receptor beta chains from one specimen sequenced in a study of blood T cells in healthy people across ages. Next came a second PCR, run for 7 to 11 cycles, which used a sample-barcoded 5' primer along with a J-beta primer mix. Each CDR3 protein is one row after TCRdb ran MiXCR on the 5' RACE reads. Of 550,000 to 800,000 distinct CDR3 sequences listed, more than 20% are singletons. The sample consisted of blood. Receptors originate from a man between 65 and 85 years old in good health.

This clonotype showed up just once. V and J are TRBV20-1 and TRBJ1-6, with a tentative D call TRBD1 (5 bases). Trimming removed 0 bases at V and 2 bases at J, with 8 bases between. The CDR3 sequence is 15 residues long. Germline lookup yields CDR1 DFQATT and CDR2 SNEGSKA (reference sequence). CDR3 sequence (DNA): TGCAGTGCTAGAGAGGGGGTTACCTATAATTCACCCCTCCACTTT. Protein product: CSAREGVTYNSPLHF.

The gene calls are TRBV9 and TRBJ1-4; D gene uncertain. From germline, CDR1 is SGDLS and CDR2 YYNGEE. The CDR3 extends over 16 amino acids. Between the trimmed V and J ends, which lost 4 bases and 0 bases, there was a span of 13 bases. CDR3 nucleotides: TGTGCCAGCAGCCTTGGACGGCGTGCAACTAATGAAAAACTGTTTTTT. Protein product: CASSLGRRATNEKLFF.

This clonotype was seen a handful of times. The J gene is TRBJ2-1, the V gene TRBV20-1; D is undetermined. The V gene's germline CDR1 is DFQATT and CDR2 SNEGSKA (reference sequence). The CDR3 extends over 14 amino acids. Trimming shortened V by 3 bases and J by 0 bases, and 9 bases separated the two germline ends. CDR3 in amino acids: CSASVLSSYNEQFF. CDR3 nucleotides: TGCAGTGCTAGCGTCTTGAGCTCCTACAATGAGCAGTTCTTC.

This clonotype was recorded at least ten times. The chain recombines TRBV20-1 with TRBJ2-5; D is perhaps TRBD1 (6 bases). There are 13 residues in the CDR3. V lost 4 bases and J lost 3, with 12 bases in between. Germline V gives CDR1 DFQATT, CDR2 SNEGSKA (reference sequence). The CDR3, as DNA: TGCAGTGCTACGGGACATTTGAAAGAGACCCAGTACTTC. Encoded protein: CSATGHLKETQYF.

The chain employs TRBV15 and TRBJ2-5, with TRBD2 identical over 7 bases. CDR1 and CDR2 from the germline V gene are LNHNV and YYDKDF (reference sequence). The CDR3 length is 14 residues. The junction had 5 bases not matched to a gene; V was cut back by 0 bases and J by 7 bases. The chain's CDR3 is CATSRDRWEGTQYF. The CDR3 coding sequence is TGTGCCACCAGCAGAGATAGGTGGGAGGGGACCCAGTACTTC. Filled out from reference TRBV15 and TRBJ2-5, the complete variable domain reads DAMVIQNPRYQVTQFGKPVTLSCSQTLNHNVMYWYQQKSSQAPKLLFHYYDKDFNNEADTPDNFQSRRPNTSFCFLDIRSPGLGDTAMYLCATSRDRWEGTQYFGPGTRLLVL.

This chain connects TRBV18 to TRBJ1-6; D remains ambiguous. Deletions cut 6 bases from V and 15 bases from J, with 15 bases between. The CDR3 sequence is 12 residues long. CDR1 and CDR2 from the germline V gene are KGHSH and LQKENI. The CDR3 DNA reads as TGTGCCAGCTCTCAAGACGGGGAGCTCCTCCACTTT. Its protein is CASSQDGELLHF.

This clonotype showed up many times. The chain is built from TRBV5-1 and TRBJ2-5, with D possibly called TRBD1 or TRBD2 (6 bases each). The CDR3 has 14 residues. V lost 4 bases to trimming and J lost 2 bases, with 12 bases between them. Germline CDR1 is SGHRS and CDR2 is YFSETQ. The CDR3 region has the DNA TGCGCCAGCAGCCCGGGGGCCAGTCAAGAGACCCAGTACTTC. Translating gives CASSPGASQETQYF.

This rearrangement joins TRBV4-1 to TRBJ1-1; D gene ambiguous. The CDR3 is 13 residues long. Per germline, CDR1 MGHRA and CDR2 YSYEKL. The germline V and J ends were trimmed by 1 base and 1 base, with 4 bases remaining between them. This CDR3 reads CASSQGENTEAFF. In nucleotides, the CDR3 is TGCGCCAGCAGCCAAGGTGAGAACACTGAAGCTTTCTTT.

This clonotype was seen more than once but under ten times. The V call is TRBV6-6, the J call TRBJ2-7; TRBD2 aligns across 8 bases. This CDR3 has 14 amino acids. Per the germline V gene, CDR1 is MNHNY and CDR2 is SVGAGI (reference sequence). Trimming removed 4 bases from V and 7 bases from J; junction bases left unmatched: 9. This CDR3 is CASSWVGGAGEQYF. DNA for the CDR3: TGTGCCAGCAGTTGGGTCGGGGGGGCTGGTGAGCAGTACTTC.

This clonotype was detected only a few times. The junction departs from the called germline gene at one end, perhaps through a read error. This chain links TRBV5-4 with TRBJ2-5; 8 positions match TRBD2. The CDR3 is made up of 17 amino acids. Germline V lookup: CDR1 SGHNT, CDR2 YYREEE (reference sequence). The CDR3 sequence: CASSLGLAKEVGETHYF. The CDR3, as DNA: TGTGCCAGCAGCTTGGGACTAGCGAAGGAGGTTGGAGAGACCCATTACTTC.

The J gene is TRBJ2-3, the V gene TRBV6-5; TRBD2 might be the D (6 bases). The V end was cut by 5 bases, the J end by 0 bases, with 12 bases between. The CDR3 is made up of 15 amino acids. Germline V CDR1 and CDR2: MNHEY, SVGAGI. CDR3 sequence: CASSPGLTSTDTQYF. In nucleotides, the CDR3 is TGTGCCAGCAGTCCGGGACTCACTAGCACAGATACGCAGTATTTT.

The chain carries TRBV29-1 and TRBJ2-7; D possibly corresponds to TRBD2 (6 bases). CDR3 length: 13 residues. Trimming cost V 4 bases and J 3 bases, with 13 bases left between them. Germline loops: CDR1 SQVTM, CDR2 ANQGSEA. In DNA form, the CDR3 reads TGCAGCGTTGTACCAGGGAGGAACTACGAGCAGTACTTC. Protein: CSVVPGRNYEQYF.

In this sample, this clonotype turned up a few times. This CDR3 is CSARNSRAGQETQYF. The CDR3 DNA reads as TGCAGTGCCCGCAATAGTCGAGCGGGACAAGAGACCCAGTACTTC. The chain carries TRBV20-1 and TRBJ2-5; 7 bases fit TRBD2. The germline gives CDR1 DFQATT, CDR2 SNEGSKA (reference sequence). The CDR3 has 15 residues. The J segment lost 2 bases and the V segment lost 6 bases, leaving 12 bases of the junction unmatched.

This clonotype has just a few counts. One end of the junction varies from germline; a read error may be responsible. V gene TRBV7-9 combines with J gene TRBJ2-5; D is uncertain. The CDR3 contains 12 residues. The germline V gene has CDR1 SEHNR and CDR2 FQNEAQ (reference sequence). CDR3 DNA: TGTACCAGCAGCTTGAACCAAGAGACCCAGTACTTC. This codes for CTSSLNQETQYF. Full variable domain (rest looked up from reference TRBV7-9 and TRBJ2-5): DTGVSQNPRHKITKRGQNVTFRCDPISEHNRLYWYRQTLGQGPEFLTYFQNEAQLEKSRLLSDRFSAERPKGSFSTLEIQRTEQGDSAMYLCTSSLNQETQYFGPGTRLLVL.

This sequence joins TRBV6-2 or TRBV6-3 and TRBJ2-1; perhaps TRBD2 as D (5 bases). Trimming pared 4 bases from V and 1 base from J, leaving 11 bases between. Germline V gene data show CDR1 as MNHEY and CDR2 as SVGEGT. CDR3 length equals 15 residues. The CDR3 nucleotides are TGTGCCAGCAGTTCCGGGGTAGTATCCTACAATGAGCAGTTCTTC. This translates into CASSSGVVSYNEQFF.

The rearrangement uses TRBV21-1 and TRBJ2-3; TRBD2 was called by the table and not checked on the DNA. TRBV21-1 is marked as a pseudogene. CDR3 length: 17 residues. CDR3: CASSKGRLARSTDTQYF. The CDR3 DNA follows: TGTGCCAGCAGCAAGGGGAGACTAGCGCGAAGCACAGATACGCAGTATTTT.

The gene calls are TRBV5-4 and TRBJ2-7; no firm D call. Germline V CDR1 and CDR2: SGHNT, YYREEE (reference sequence). With 0 bases removed from V and 2 bases from J, the gap between germline ends came to 9 bases. This CDR3 has 14 amino acids. In DNA form, the CDR3 reads TGTGCCAGCAGCTTGGTATCAGGTACCTACGAGCAGTACTTC. It yields the protein CASSLVSGTYEQYF.

This clonotype was observed at least ten times. The rearrangement links TRBV28 to TRBJ2-5; 7 positions match TRBD1. The junction had 6 bases not matched to a gene; V was cut back by 6 bases and J by 2 bases. CDR3 length equals 14 residues. The V gene's germline CDR1 is MDHEN and CDR2 SYDVKM. This CDR3 is CASSLSDRQETQYF. The CDR3 bases are TGTGCCAGCAGCCTCTCGGACAGGCAAGAGACCCAGTACTTC.

This clonotype was picked up many times. The rearrangement links TRBV6-6 to TRBJ2-1; no definite D call. The ends were cut back, 0 bases at V and 7 bases at J, with 7 bases in the middle. This CDR3 has 13 amino acids. Germline V gives CDR1 MNHNY, CDR2 SVGAGI (reference sequence). The CDR3 DNA sequence: TGTGCCAGCAGTTACTCGATAGAAAATGAGCAGTTCTTC. Translated: CASSYSIENEQFF.